These 16 T cell receptor beta chains came from one sample sequenced in a study of regulatory T cells in long-lasting Graves disease. The time point was: persistent/refractory GD, antithyroid drugs over 5 years with positive TRAb. PBMC-derived RNA was used for the TCR library. Building the TCR beta libraries relied on iRepertoire HTBI primers, and CDR3 regions underwent Arm-PCR. One entry per CDR3 protein, called by TCRdb with MiXCR from the multiplex PCR reads. The table has about 470,000 distinct CDR3 sequences, around 20% seen once; the top ten hold less than 9%. This specimen was peripheral blood mononuclear cells (PBMCs), taken when the disease was refractory, from a patient treated with antithyroid drugs. All receptors come from a female donor with Graves disease.

This clonotype appeared many times. The chain uses TRBV6-5 and TRBJ1-6; unclear D gene. Germline CDR1 and CDR2: MNHEY and SVGAGI. The germline V and J ends were trimmed by 0 bases and 0 bases, with 12 bases remaining between them. The CDR3 sequence is 18 residues long. CDR3 in amino acids: CASSYSIPGSSYNSPLHF. The CDR3 DNA follows: TGTGCCAGCAGTTACTCGATTCCCGGGAGCTCCTATAATTCACCCCTCCACTTT.

This clonotype was found a few times. The V gene is TRBV4-3, the J gene TRBJ2-7; the D gene is possibly TRBD2 (5 bases). Per the germline V gene, CDR1 is LGHNA and CDR2 is YSLEER. This CDR3 region has 13 residues. V was pared by 3 bases and J by 4 bases, with 10 bases between. CDR3 region: CASSQALEYEQYF. In DNA, the CDR3 is TGCGCCAGCAGCCAGGCACTAGAGTACGAGCAGTACTTC.

The chain uses TRBV3-1 and TRBJ1-2; D ambiguous. The CDR3 spans 14 residues. V was pared by 3 bases and J by 6 bases, with 14 bases between. Looked up from germline, CDR1 is LGHDT and CDR2 is YNNKEL (reference sequence). For the CDR3, the DNA is TGTGCCAGCAGCCACTTGCTAAGGTCGGATGGCTACACCTTC. Translated, it gives CASSHLLRSDGYTF.

This clonotype was found many times. V gene TRBV29-1 combines with J gene TRBJ1-5, with D unresolved. The CDR3 is made up of 11 amino acids. CDR1 and CDR2 (germline): SQVTM, ANQGSEA. The V gene lost 4 bases and the J gene lost 0 bases, with 1 base spanning the gap. The CDR3 DNA is TGCAGCGTTGGTAGCAATCAGCCCCAGCATTTT. Its protein is CSVGSNQPQHF.

This chain links TRBV27 with TRBJ1-5, with 8 bases lining up with TRBD1. The germline V gene has CDR1 MNHEY and CDR2 SMNVEV (reference sequence). CDR3 length: 16 residues. The junction had 9 bases not matched to a gene; V was cut back by 4 bases and J by 4 bases. The CDR3 protein is CASSSSGQESNQPQHF. CDR3 DNA: TGTGCCAGCAGTTCCTCGGGACAGGAGAGTAATCAGCCCCAGCATTTT.

This clonotype was seen repeatedly, ten times or more. The J gene is TRBJ2-2, the V gene TRBV7-2; D remains ambiguous. CDR3 length equals 14 residues. Germline V gene sequence: CDR1 SGHTA, CDR2 FQGNSA. Trimming took 1 base from V and 6 from J, leaving 9 bases between them. The CDR3 nucleotides read TGTGCCAGCAGCTTAGGGCCCCTCGCCGGGGAGCTGTTTTTT. Translation gives CASSLGPLAGELFF.

Points on this clonotype: This clone may be a read error of a much larger clone one base away. No conserved phenylalanine or tryptophan is present at the end of the CDR3, so a read error is the likely explanation. This chain joins TRBV6-5 and TRBJ1-1; weak D call: TRBD1 (5 bases). The CDR3 length is 15 residues. Trimming cost V 0 bases and J 1 base, with 9 bases left between them. The germline V gene encodes CDR1 MNHEY and CDR2 SVGAGI. CDR3 DNA sequence: TGTGCCAGCAGTTACTCGATCAGGGCGAACACTGAAGCTTTCCTT. As protein: CASSYSIRANTEAFL.

This clonotype was recorded a few times. The gene calls are TRBV11-2 and TRBJ2-1, with 8 bases matching TRBD1. This CDR3 region has 13 residues. The ends lost 4 bases at V and 7 bases at J; junction bases unmatched: 3. CDR1 SGHAT and CDR2 FQNNGV come from the germline V gene. The DNA of the CDR3 is TGTGCCAGCAGCTCAGACAGGGGAAATGAGCAGTTCTTC. This encodes CASSSDRGNEQFF.

This clonotype was detected a few times. The genes are TRBV20-1 and TRBJ2-3, with TRBD2 matching 16 bases. V lost 6 bases, J lost 8 bases, and 17 bases stayed unmatched. The CDR3 length is 18 residues. Germline values: CDR1 DFQATT, CDR2 SNEGSKA (reference sequence). The CDR3 coding sequence is TGCAGTGCGCTCGGGACTAGCGGGAGGGCCGTCTATCCGGGTACGCAGTATTTT. This gives the protein CSALGTSGRAVYPGTQYF.

V is TRBV30 and J is TRBJ1-1, with a weak D call TRBD1 (6 bases). This CDR3 has 12 residues. Germline values: CDR1 GTSNPN, CDR2 SVGIG (reference sequence). Between the trimmed V and J ends, which lost 2 bases and 12 bases, there was a span of 16 bases. The CDR3 sequence is CAWSKYRELPFF. In DNA, the CDR3 is TGTGCCTGGAGTAAATACAGGGAATTGCCTTTCTTT.

This clonotype has only a few counts. This chain connects TRBV11-2 to TRBJ2-2; D unclear. The V end lost 5 bases, the J end lost 3 bases, and 13 bases lay between the germline ends. The CDR3 runs 15 residues. Per germline, CDR1 SGHAT and CDR2 FQNNGV. The CDR3 sequence is CASSQANTYTGELFF. CDR3 coding DNA: TGTGCCAGCAGCCAAGCTAACACATACACCGGGGAGCTGTTTTTT.

This clonotype was found many times. The chain carries TRBV6-5 and TRBJ2-7; 10 nucleotides agree with TRBD1. This CDR3 comprises 18 residues. With V trimmed by 0 bases and J by 0 bases, 8 bases remained unmatched. Germline CDR1 reads MNHEY; CDR2 reads SVGAGI. The CDR3 DNA is TGTGCCAGCAGTTACTCGACAGGGGGCGGCCTAATCTCCTACGAGCAGTACTTC. Translation gives CASSYSTGGGLISYEQYF.

This clonotype was found a few times. This sequence joins TRBV28 and TRBJ1-2; 8 positions match TRBD1. The CDR3 has 13 amino acids. Trimming removed 2 bases from V and 7 bases from J; junction bases left unmatched: 3. CDR1 is MDHEN and CDR2 is SYDVKM in the germline V gene. The CDR3 is CASSLQGASGYTF. CDR3 sequence (DNA): TGTGCCAGCAGTTTACAGGGGGCGAGTGGCTACACCTTC.

Many counts were recorded for this clonotype. The genes are TRBV6-1 and TRBJ1-2; D gene ambiguous. V lost 6 bases and J lost 2, with 10 bases in between. Per germline, CDR1 MNHNS and CDR2 SASEGT. The length of the CDR3 is 13 residues. Here the CDR3 reads CASRNYENYGYTF. CDR3 bases: TGTGCCAGCAGAAATTATGAAAACTATGGCTACACCTTC.

This chain uses TRBV11-2 with TRBJ2-2; TRBD1 or TRBD2 may be the D gene (5 bases each). The CDR3 spans 15 residues. The germline V gene encodes CDR1 SGHAT and CDR2 FQNNGV. V was cut by 0 bases and J by 4 bases, with 9 bases left in between. The CDR3 DNA sequence: TGTGCCAGCAGCTTAGAGCTGAGGGGCACCGGGGAGCTGTTTTTT. It codes for CASSLELRGTGELFF.

The rearrangement uses TRBV30 and TRBJ2-4, with no clear D. CDR3 size: 14 residues. V dropped 3 bases and J dropped 0 bases, with 9 bases sitting between them. The germline V gene encodes CDR1 GTSNPN and CDR2 SVGIG (reference sequence). CDR3 DNA sequence: TGTGCCTGGAGGAGGAAGCTAGCCAAAAACATTCAGTACTTC. It yields the protein CAWRRKLAKNIQYF.